This T cell receptor beta chain was sequenced during a study of blood T cell repertoires in COVID-19. Study-level background: Sources were T cells, B-cell-depleted T cells, or PBMCs; the material itself was cDNA or gDNA.

TCRdb's copy holds only in-frame clones and misses some; the assay was immunoSEQ multiplex PCR. Among about 62,000 clones listed, about nine tenths were seen once. The length of the CDR3 is 14 residues. Trimming removed 4 bases from V and 5 bases from J; junction bases left unmatched: 6. Germline V gene lookup returns CDR1 LGHDT and CDR2 YNNKEL (reference sequence). This clonotype was obtained from a human donor in a cohort sampled during active COVID-19. Sequenced: peripheral blood. The chain joins TRBV3-1 (or the pseudogene TRBV3-2) to TRBJ2-7; TRBD1 agrees at 9 bases. This chain's CDR3 is CASSPGTGPNEQYF. Here the CDR3 DNA reads TGTGCCAGCAGCCCCGGGACAGGGCCAAACGAGCAGTACTTC.